What follows are 8 T cell receptor beta chains derived from one specimen sequenced in a study of regulatory T cells in long-lasting Graves disease (dated by TCRdb to the early 2020s). Library creation used multiplex PCR. The run used an Illumina HiSeq 4000. CDR3 regions were amplified by Arm-PCR with iRepertoire HTBI primers to construct TCR beta libraries. Clones were called with MiXCR by TCRdb after fastp trimmed the public reads at Q25, and only in-frame beta chains were retained. Every entry covers one CDR3 protein and lists the most common genes and DNA from its rows. Within this sample are nearly 350,000 distinct CDR3 sequences, with roughly a fifth of them counted one time only. The top ten clonotypes cover 29% of the sample. The sample's time point label is to be understood as: persistent/refractory GD, antithyroid drugs over 5 years with positive TRAb. For both TCR sequencing and RNA sequencing, RNA was extracted from PBMCs using TRIzol.

Source: peripheral blood mononuclear cells (PBMCs), taken when the disease was refractory, from a patient treated with antithyroid drugs. These receptors all come from a female donor with Graves disease.

This clonotype was recorded a few times. The chain joins TRBV6-1 to TRBJ2-6; 9 nucleotides agree with TRBD2. The germline V gene has CDR1 MNHNS and CDR2 SASEGT. V was clipped by 6 bases and J by 3 bases; unmatched bases: 12. The CDR3 sequence is 18 residues long. The CDR3 loop is CASRSASAGGLGANVLTF. The CDR3 DNA sequence: TGTGCCAGCAGATCCGCATCGGCGGGGGGGCTTGGGGCCAACGTCCTGACTTTC.

Ten or more counts support this clonotype. This chain connects TRBV6-1 to TRBJ2-2; 9 nucleotides match TRBD2. The CDR3 consists of 17 residues. J gave up 7 bases and V 4 bases, and 13 bases lay outside the gene matches. Per germline, CDR1 MNHNS and CDR2 SASEGT. Here the CDR3 DNA reads TGTGCCAGCAGTGTCCCTCCAAGCGGGAGGACGTACGGGGAGCTGTTTTTT. It translates to CASSVPPSGRTYGELFF.

This clonotype appeared many times. V gene TRBV3-1 combines with J gene TRBJ1-1; D gene ambiguous. V gave up 7 bases and J gave up 4 bases, with 13 bases separating them. Germline CDR1 reads LGHDT; CDR2 reads YNNKEL (reference sequence). This CDR3 is built from 13 residues. Written as DNA, the CDR3 is TGTGCCAGCACCCCGCACGAGGGCACTGAAGCTTTCTTT. This sequence encodes CASTPHEGTEAFF.

A note on this clonotype: A much larger clone lies a single base off, so this may be a read error. The rearrangement uses TRBV7-2 and TRBJ1-1; TRBD1 agrees at 7 bases. Trimming at V came to 5 bases and at J to 9 bases, leaving 12 bases not matched to a gene. CDR1 SGHTA and CDR2 FQGNSA come from the germline V gene. The CDR3 consists of 14 residues. The CDR3 loop reads CASSPRDSRIKAFF. The CDR3 DNA sequence: TGTGCCAGCAGCCCCAGGGACAGTCGGATTAAAGCTTTCTTT. The variable domain in full, with the rest retrieved from reference TRBV7-2 and TRBJ1-1, is GAGVSQSPSNKVTEKGKDVELRCDPISGHTALYWYRQSLGQGLEFLIYFQGNSAPDKSGLPSDRFSAERTGGSVSTLTIQRTQQEDSAVYLCASSPRDSRIKAFFGQGTRLTVV.

In its sample, this clonotype was seen once. J is TRBJ1-5 and V is TRBV6-2 or TRBV6-3; 9 bases match TRBD1. V lost 3 bases, J lost 2 bases, and 5 bases stayed unmatched. This CDR3 has 16 residues. CDR1 and CDR2 from the germline V gene are MNHEY and SVGEGT. CDR3: CASSYTGGAGNQPQHF. The CDR3 DNA sequence: TGTGCCAGCAGTTATACAGGGGGCGCGGGCAATCAGCCCCAGCATTTT.

This clonotype was seen ten or more times. V and J are TRBV2 and TRBJ1-3; the D gene is possibly TRBD1 (6 bases). Germline assignment: CDR1 SNHLY and CDR2 FYNNEI. V was trimmed by 7 bases and J by 4 bases, leaving 17 bases between them. The CDR3 spans 15 residues. The CDR3 DNA reads TGTGCCAGCACCCCCCCTCGGGGGCCCGGAAACACCATATATTTT. Translated: CASTPPRGPGNTIYF.

The chain's CDR3 is CASSQRPGYEQYF. The CDR3 DNA sequence: TGCGCCAGCAGCCAAAGACCTGGCTACGAGCAGTACTTC. The chain carries TRBV5-1 and TRBJ2-7; D is uncertain. Per the germline V gene, CDR1 is SGHRS and CDR2 is YFSETQ. Trimming stripped 4 bases from V and 3 bases from J, with 11 bases between. This CDR3 contains 13 residues.

V and J are TRBV4-3 and TRBJ1-1; TRBD1 might be the D (6 bases). The CDR3 runs 16 residues. Germline CDR1 is LGHNA and CDR2 is YSLEER. Trimming took 4 bases from V and 4 from J, leaving 19 bases between them. CDR3 DNA: TGCGCCAGCAGCCCAGGAGGTACAGGGTCGGGCACTGAAGCTTTCTTT. Its translation: CASSPGGTGSGTEAFF.